This T cell receptor (beta chain) was captured by sequencing in a study of blood T cells in healthy people across ages. The study's findings and limits: Compared with aged donors, long-lived donors showed fewer expanded clones, suggesting selection.

The study isolated at least 6.5 million PBMCs from each sample. Each sample provided at least 6 micrograms of extracted total RNA. On this clonotype itself: Its antigen is as yet unknown.

Primers used in a second PCR of roughly 6 to 11 cycles were a sample-barcoded 5' primer and a J-beta primer mix. With 12 random nucleotides, a template-switch adaptor tagged each individual cDNA molecule. One entry per CDR3 protein results from TCRdb running MiXCR on the 5' RACE reads. Of around 780,000 distinct CDR3 sequences in the sample, around 50% were seen once. This CDR3 is built from 15 residues. Trimming left V 7 bases short and J 9 bases short, with 22 bases between. CDR1 LGHDT and CDR2 YNNKEL come from the germline V gene (reference sequence). The receptor's source is a man between 35 and 55 years old in good health. Sequences were obtained from blood. The V and J genes are TRBV3-1 and TRBJ2-1, with D possibly matching TRBD1 (6 bases). CDR3 amino acids: CASNNRDPWISEQFF. CDR3 DNA sequence: TGTGCCAGCAACAACAGGGATCCCTGGATTAGTGAGCAGTTCTTC.